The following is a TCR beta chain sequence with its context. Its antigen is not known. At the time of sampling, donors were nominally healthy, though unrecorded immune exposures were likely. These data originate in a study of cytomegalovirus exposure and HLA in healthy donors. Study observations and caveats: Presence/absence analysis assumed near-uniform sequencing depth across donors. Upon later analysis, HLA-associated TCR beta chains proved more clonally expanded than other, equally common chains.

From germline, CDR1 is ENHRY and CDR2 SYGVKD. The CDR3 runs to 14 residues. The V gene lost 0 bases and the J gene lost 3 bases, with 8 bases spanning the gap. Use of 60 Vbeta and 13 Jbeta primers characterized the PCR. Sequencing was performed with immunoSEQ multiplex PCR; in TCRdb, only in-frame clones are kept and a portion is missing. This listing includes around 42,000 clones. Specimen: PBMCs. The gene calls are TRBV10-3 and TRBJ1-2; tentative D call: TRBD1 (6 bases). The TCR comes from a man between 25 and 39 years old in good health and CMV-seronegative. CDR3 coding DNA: TGTGCCATCAGTGAGTCTGAGGGGGACTATGGCTACACCTTC. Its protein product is CAISESEGDYGYTF.